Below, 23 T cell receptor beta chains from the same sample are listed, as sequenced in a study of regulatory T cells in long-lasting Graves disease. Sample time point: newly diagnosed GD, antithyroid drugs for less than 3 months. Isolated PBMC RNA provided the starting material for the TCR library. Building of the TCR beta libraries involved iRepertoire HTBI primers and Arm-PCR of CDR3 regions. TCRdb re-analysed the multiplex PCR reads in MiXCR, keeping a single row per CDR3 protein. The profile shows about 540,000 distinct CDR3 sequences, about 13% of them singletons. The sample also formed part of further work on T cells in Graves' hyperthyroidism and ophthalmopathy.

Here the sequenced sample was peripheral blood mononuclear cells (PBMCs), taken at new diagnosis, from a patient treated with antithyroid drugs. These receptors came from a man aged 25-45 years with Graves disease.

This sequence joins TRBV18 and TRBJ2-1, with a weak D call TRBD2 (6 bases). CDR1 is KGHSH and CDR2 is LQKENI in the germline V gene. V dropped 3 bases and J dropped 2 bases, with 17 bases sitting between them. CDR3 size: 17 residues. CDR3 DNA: TGTGCCAGCTCACCTCAACCTCCGGGAGTTGCCTACAATGAGCAGTTCTTC. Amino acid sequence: CASSPQPPGVAYNEQFF.

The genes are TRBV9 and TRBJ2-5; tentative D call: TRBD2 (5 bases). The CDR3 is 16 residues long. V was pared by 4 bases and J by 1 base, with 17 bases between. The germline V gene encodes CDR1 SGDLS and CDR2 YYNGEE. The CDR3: CASSRGRATFQETQYF. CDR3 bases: TGTGCCAGCAGCCGTGGGCGGGCCACCTTCCAAGAGACCCAGTACTTC.

For the CDR3, the DNA is TGTGCCAGCAGCCCATACGGTTTATACAATGAGCAGTTCTTC. It specifies CASSPYGLYNEQFF. V is TRBV14 and J is TRBJ2-1; D is ambiguous. Trimming removed 4 bases from V and 4 bases from J, with 11 bases in between. This CDR3 contains 14 residues. Germline V gene lookup returns CDR1 SGHDN and CDR2 FVKESK.

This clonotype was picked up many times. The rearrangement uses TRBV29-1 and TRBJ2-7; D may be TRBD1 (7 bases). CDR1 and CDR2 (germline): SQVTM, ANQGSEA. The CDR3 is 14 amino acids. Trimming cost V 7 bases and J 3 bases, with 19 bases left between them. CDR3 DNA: TGCAGCGCCCAGGGGGGAAGGTCGCTCTACGAGCAGTACTTC. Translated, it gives CSAQGGRSLYEQYF.

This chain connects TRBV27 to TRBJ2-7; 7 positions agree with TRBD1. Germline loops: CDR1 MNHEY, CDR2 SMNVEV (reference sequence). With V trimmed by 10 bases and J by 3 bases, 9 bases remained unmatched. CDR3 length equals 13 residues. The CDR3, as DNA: TGTGCCACCTGGCGACAGGGAAGCTACGAGCAGTACTTC. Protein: CATWRQGSYEQYF.

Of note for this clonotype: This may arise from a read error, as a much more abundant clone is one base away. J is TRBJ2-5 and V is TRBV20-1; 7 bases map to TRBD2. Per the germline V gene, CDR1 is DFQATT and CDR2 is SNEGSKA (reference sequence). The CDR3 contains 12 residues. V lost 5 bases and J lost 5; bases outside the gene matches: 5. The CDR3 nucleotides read TGCAGTGCTGGTGACGGGAGGGAGACCCAGTACTTC. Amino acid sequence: CSAGDGRETQYF.

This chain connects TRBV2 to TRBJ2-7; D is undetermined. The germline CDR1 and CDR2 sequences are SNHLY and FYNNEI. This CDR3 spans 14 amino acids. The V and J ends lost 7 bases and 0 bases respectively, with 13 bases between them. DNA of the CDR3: TGTGCCAGCACCCCCTCGGTGTCCTCCTACGAGCAGTACTTC. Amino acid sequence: CASTPSVSSYEQYF.

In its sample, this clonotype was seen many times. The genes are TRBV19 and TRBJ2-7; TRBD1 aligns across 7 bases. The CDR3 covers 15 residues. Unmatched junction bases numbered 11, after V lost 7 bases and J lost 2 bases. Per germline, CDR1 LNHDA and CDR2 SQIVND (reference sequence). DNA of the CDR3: TGTGCCAGTAAAAGGACAGGTGGGGACCCCTACGAGCAGTACTTC. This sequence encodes CASKRTGGDPYEQYF.

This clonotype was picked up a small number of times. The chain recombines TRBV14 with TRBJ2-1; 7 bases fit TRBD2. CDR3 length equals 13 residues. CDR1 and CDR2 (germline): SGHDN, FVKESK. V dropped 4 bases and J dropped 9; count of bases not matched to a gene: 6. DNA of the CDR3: TGTGCCAGCAGCCGGGGAGGGAGGGTTGAGCAGTTCTTC. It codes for CASSRGGRVEQFF.

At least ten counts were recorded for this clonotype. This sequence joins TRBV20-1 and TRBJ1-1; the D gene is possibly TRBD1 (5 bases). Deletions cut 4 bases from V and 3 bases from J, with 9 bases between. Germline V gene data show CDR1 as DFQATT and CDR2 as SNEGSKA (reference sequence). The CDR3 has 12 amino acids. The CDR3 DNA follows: TGCAGTGCTAAGGCAGGGCACACTGAAGCTTTCTTT. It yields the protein CSAKAGHTEAFF.

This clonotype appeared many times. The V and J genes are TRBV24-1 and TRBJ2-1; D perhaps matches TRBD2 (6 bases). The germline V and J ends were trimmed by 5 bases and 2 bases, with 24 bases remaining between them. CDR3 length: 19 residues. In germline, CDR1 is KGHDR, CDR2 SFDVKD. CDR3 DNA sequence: TGTGCCACCAGTGGATCGAAGCTGCTGGAGGGTGCAGCCTACAATGAGCAGTTCTTC. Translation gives CATSGSKLLEGAAYNEQFF.

CDR3 region: CACSPGPPRAEAFF. Here the CDR3 DNA reads TGTGCCTGTTCTCCGGGACCCCCGAGGGCTGAAGCTTTCTTT. The chain joins TRBV30 to TRBJ1-1, with D perhaps matching TRBD1 (5 bases). Germline assignment: CDR1 GTSNPN and CDR2 SVGIG (reference sequence). The CDR3 consists of 14 residues. V was cut by 6 bases and J by 6 bases, with 20 bases left in between.

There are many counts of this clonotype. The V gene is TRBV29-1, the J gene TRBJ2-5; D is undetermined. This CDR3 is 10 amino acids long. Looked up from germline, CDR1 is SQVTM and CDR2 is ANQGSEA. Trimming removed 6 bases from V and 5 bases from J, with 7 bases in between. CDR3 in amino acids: CSVLRETQYF. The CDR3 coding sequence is TGCAGCGTCCTACGTGAGACCCAGTACTTC.

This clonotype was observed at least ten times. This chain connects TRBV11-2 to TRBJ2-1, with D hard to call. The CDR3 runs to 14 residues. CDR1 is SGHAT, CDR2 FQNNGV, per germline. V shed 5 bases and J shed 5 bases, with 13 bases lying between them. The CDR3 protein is CASSPRPHNNEQFF. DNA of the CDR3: TGTGCCAGCAGCCCCCGGCCCCACAACAATGAGCAGTTCTTC. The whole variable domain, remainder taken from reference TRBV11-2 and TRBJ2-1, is EAGVAQSPRYKIIEKRQSVAFWCNPISGHATLYWYQQILGQGPKLLIQFQNNGVVDDSQLPKDRFSAERLKGVDSTLKIQPAKLEDSAVYLCASSPRPHNNEQFFGPGTRLTVL.

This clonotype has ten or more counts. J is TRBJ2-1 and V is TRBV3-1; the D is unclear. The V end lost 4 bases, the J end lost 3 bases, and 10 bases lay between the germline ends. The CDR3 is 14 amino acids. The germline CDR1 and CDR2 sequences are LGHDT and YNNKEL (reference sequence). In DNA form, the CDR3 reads TGTGCCAGCAGCCTGGGGTCCAACTACAATGAGCAGTTCTTC. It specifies CASSLGSNYNEQFF.

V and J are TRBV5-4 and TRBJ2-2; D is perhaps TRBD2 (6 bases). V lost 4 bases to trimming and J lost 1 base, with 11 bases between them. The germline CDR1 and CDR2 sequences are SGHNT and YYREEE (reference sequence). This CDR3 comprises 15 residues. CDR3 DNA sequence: TGTGCCAGCAGCCTGATGGGGGGGAACACCGGGGAGCTGTTTTTT. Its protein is CASSLMGGNTGELFF.

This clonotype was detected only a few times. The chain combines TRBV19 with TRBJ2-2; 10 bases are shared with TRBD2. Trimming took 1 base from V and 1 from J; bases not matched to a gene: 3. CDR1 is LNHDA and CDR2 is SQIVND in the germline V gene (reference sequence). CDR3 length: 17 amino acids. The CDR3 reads CASSIALAGKNTGELFF. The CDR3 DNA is TGTGCCAGTAGTATAGCACTAGCGGGGAAGAACACCGGGGAGCTGTTTTTT.

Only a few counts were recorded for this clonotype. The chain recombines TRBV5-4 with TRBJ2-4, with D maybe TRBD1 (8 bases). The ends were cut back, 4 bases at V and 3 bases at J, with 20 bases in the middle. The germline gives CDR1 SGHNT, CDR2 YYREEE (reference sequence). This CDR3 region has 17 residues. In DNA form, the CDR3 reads TGTGCCAGCAGCGCGTTAAACAGGGGGGGGGTCAAAAACATTCAGTACTTC. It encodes CASSALNRGGVKNIQYF.

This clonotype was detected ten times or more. CDR3 bases: TGTGCCAGCAGTGCTGACTCGCTTCCCTACAATGAGCAGTTCTTC. It yields the protein CASSADSLPYNEQFF. The chain employs TRBV6-2 or TRBV6-3 and TRBJ2-1; D uncertain. Germline V gene sequence: CDR1 MNHEY, CDR2 SVGEGT. Trimming removed 5 bases at V and 2 bases at J, with 13 bases between. CDR3 length equals 15 residues.

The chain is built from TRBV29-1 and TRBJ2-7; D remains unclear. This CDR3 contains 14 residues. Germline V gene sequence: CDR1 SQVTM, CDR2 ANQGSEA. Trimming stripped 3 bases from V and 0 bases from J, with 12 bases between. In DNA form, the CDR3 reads TGCAGCGTTGATTCAGCAGGCCACTCCTACGAGCAGTACTTC. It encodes CSVDSAGHSYEQYF.

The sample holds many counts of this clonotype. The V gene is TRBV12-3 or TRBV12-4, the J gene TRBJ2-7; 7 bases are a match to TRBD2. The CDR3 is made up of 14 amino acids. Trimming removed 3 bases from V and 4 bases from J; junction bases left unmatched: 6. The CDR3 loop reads CASSFEGGPYEQYF. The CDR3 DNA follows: TGTGCCAGCAGTTTCGAGGGAGGGCCTTACGAGCAGTACTTC.

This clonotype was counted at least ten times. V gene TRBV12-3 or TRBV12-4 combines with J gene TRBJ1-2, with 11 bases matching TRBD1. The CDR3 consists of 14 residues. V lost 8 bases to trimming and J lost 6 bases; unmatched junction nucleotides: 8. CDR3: CASGRWDRGNGYTF. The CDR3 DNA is TGTGCCAGCGGCCGGTGGGACAGGGGGAATGGCTACACCTTC.

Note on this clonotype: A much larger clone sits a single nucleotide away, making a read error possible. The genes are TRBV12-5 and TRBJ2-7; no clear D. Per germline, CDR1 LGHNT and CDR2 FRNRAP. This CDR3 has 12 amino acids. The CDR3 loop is CASGLATYGQYF. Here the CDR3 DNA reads TGTGCTAGTGGTTTGGCCACCTACGGGCAGTACTTC. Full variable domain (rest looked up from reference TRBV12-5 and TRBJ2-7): DARVTQTPRHKVTEMGQEVTMRCQPILGHNTVFWYRQTMMQGLELLAYFRNRAPLDDSGMPKDRFSAEMPDATLATLKIQPSEPRDSAVYFCASGLATYGQYFGPGTRLTVT.